This T cell receptor (beta chain) came from a study of early T cells in non-severe SARS-CoV-2 infection. About the research overall: Unsorted whole blood bulk RNA was sequenced, with unpaired chains. Findings and limits, study-wide: Matches to VDJdb favored anti-spike CD8 responses and missed private and CD4 specificities.

Many counts were recorded for this clonotype. The antigen is undetermined. The germline V gene has CDR1 SGHTA and CDR2 FQGTGA. V gave up 1 base and J gave up 2 bases, with 18 bases separating them. This CDR3 is 17 amino acids long. Unique molecular identifier tags were affixed to discrete cDNA molecules. TCRdb re-called the 5' RACE reads with MiXCR, one entry per CDR3 protein. The sample yields some 29,000 distinct CDR3 sequences, around 5% seen once. Sequencing was carried out using whole blood. The rearrangement uses TRBV7-3 and TRBJ2-7, with D possibly being TRBD2 (6 bases). The source of this sequence is an adult who was a healthcare worker with PCR-confirmed SARS-CoV-2 infection or an uninfected control (not recorded which). CDR3 in DNA: TGTGCCAGCAGCTTAATGGTGGGGAGGACATTTCCCTACGAGCAGTACTTC. Amino acid sequence: CASSLMVGRTFPYEQYF.